These 16 T cell receptor beta chains share one sample of origin, sequenced in a study of CD8+ T cells in alopecia areata. It was cDNA, reverse transcribed from extracted RNA, that served as the sequencing template. TCRdb keeps only in-frame clones here, not all; method: immunoSEQ multiplex PCR. Altogether around 270,000 clones are present, over 45% being singletons, with the ten largest covering under 2%. As for treatment: oral pan-JAK inhibitor, 5-10 mg twice daily. The material sequenced was CD4+ T cells sorted from blood, taken at week 24, from a patient treated with tofacitinib. The receptors here all came from a human donor with alopecia areata.

This chain connects TRBV7-2 to TRBJ2-3; no definite D call. V shed 5 bases and J shed 6 bases, with 9 bases lying between them. The CDR3 consists of 12 residues. Germline CDR1 and CDR2: SGHTA and FQGNSA. CDR3 sequence (DNA): TGTGCCAGCAGCCGGCTGGCCGATACGCAGTATTTT. Translating it yields CASSRLADTQYF.

V usage is TRBV10-3 and J usage is TRBJ2-3, with 7 bases that match TRBD1. V gave up 4 bases and J gave up 4 bases; unmatched junction bases: 5. This CDR3 is 14 amino acids long. Germline-derived CDR1 and CDR2 are ENHRY and SYGVKD. In DNA, the CDR3 is TGTGCCATCAGTGGTGACAGGGATGCAGATACGCAGTATTTT. Translated: CAISGDRDADTQYF.

The chain couples TRBV11-3 to TRBJ2-2, with 14 bases that match TRBD2. The CDR3 is 17 residues long. The V segment lost 4 bases and the J segment 3 bases; nucleotides outside the gene matches: 4. Germline CDR1 is SGHNT and CDR2 is YENEEA. The CDR3 spells CASSSGTSGGYTGELFF. The CDR3 region has the DNA TGTGCCAGCAGCTCCGGGACTAGCGGGGGATACACCGGGGAGCTGTTTTTT.

This clone was counted a few times. The chain couples TRBV30 to TRBJ2-3, with D possibly TRBD2 on 6 matching bases. The CDR3 has 16 amino acids. V gave up 0 bases and J gave up 2 bases, with 15 bases separating them. CDR1 is GTSNPN and CDR2 is SVGIG in the germline V gene (reference sequence). CDR3 DNA: TGTGCCTGGAGTGTACAGCGGGCCAGCACCACAGATACGCAGTATTTT. Residues: CAWSVQRASTTDTQYF.

This sequence joins TRBV6-8 and TRBJ2-7; perhaps TRBD1 as D (6 bases). This CDR3 is 13 amino acids long. Trimming left V 11 bases short and J 3 bases short, with 17 bases between. In germline, CDR1 is MNHGY, CDR2 SAAAGT. DNA for the CDR3: TGTGCCGTACAAAACAGGGCGTACTACGAGCAGTACTTC. Translating gives CAVQNRAYYEQYF.

V and J are TRBV7-2 and TRBJ2-5; 8 nucleotides agree with TRBD2. Germline V CDR1 and CDR2: SGHTA, FQGNSA. The length of the CDR3 is 17 residues. Trimming cost V 1 base and J 5 bases; bases outside gene matches: 12. The CDR3 reads CASSLGSAGGTWETQYF. DNA for the CDR3: TGTGCCAGCAGCTTAGGATCCGCGGGGGGCACCTGGGAGACCCAGTACTTC.

In DNA form, the CDR3 reads TGTGCCTGGAGCTTCCTAGGGGGGAGCGGCCCAGATACGCAGTATTTT. Protein: CAWSFLGGSGPDTQYF. This rearrangement joins TRBV30 to TRBJ2-3, with D tentatively TRBD1 or TRBD2 (6 bases each). The CDR3 is 16 amino acids. Between the trimmed V and J ends, which lost 3 bases and 4 bases, there was a span of 20 bases. Germline V CDR1 and CDR2: GTSNPN, SVGIG (reference sequence).

The J gene is TRBJ2-3, the V gene TRBV6-1; D is possibly TRBD2 (5 bases). V was clipped by 5 bases and J by 5 bases, with 14 bases between them. Germline V gene sequence: CDR1 MNHNS, CDR2 SASEGT. The CDR3 loop spans 14 amino acids. Here the CDR3 reads CASSLRGLRDTQYF. The CDR3 DNA reads TGTGCCAGCAGTTTACGTGGACTTAGAGATACGCAGTATTTT.

This clone was counted between two and nine times. The J gene is TRBJ2-7, the V gene TRBV5-6, with D unclear. The germline V and J ends were trimmed by 0 bases and 6 bases, with 7 bases remaining between them. The germline CDR1 and CDR2 sequences are SGHDT and YYEEEE. The CDR3 has 12 amino acids. The CDR3 region is CASSLDRVEQYF. The DNA for the CDR3 is TGTGCCAGCAGCTTGGACCGGGTCGAGCAGTACTTC.

J is TRBJ1-5 and V is TRBV4-3; no clear D. Germline V gives CDR1 LGHNA, CDR2 YSLEER. The CDR3 is 15 residues long. The germline V and J ends were trimmed by 1 base and 4 bases, with 11 bases remaining between them. The DNA for the CDR3 is TGCGCCAGCAGCCAAGGTCCAGCGCGTAATCAGCCCCAGCATTTT. The encoded protein is CASSQGPARNQPQHF.

This clone came up once. Other DNA sequences in this sample translate to the same CDR3. The gene calls are TRBV30 and TRBJ1-3, with no clear D. The ends were cut back, 0 bases at V and 1 base at J, with 4 bases in the middle. The germline V gene has CDR1 GTSNPN and CDR2 SVGIG (reference sequence). The CDR3 contains 13 residues. Here the CDR3 reads CAWSVASGNTIYF. The CDR3 bases are TGTGCCTGGAGTGTCGCTTCTGGAAACACCATATATTTT. The full variable domain, in which reference TRBV30 and TRBJ1-3 provide the parts outside the CDR3, is SQTIHQWPATLVQPVGSPLSLECTVEGTSNPNLYWYRQAAGRGLQLLFYSVGIGQISSEVPQNLSASRPQDRQFILSSKKLLLSDSGFYLCAWSVASGNTIYFGEGSWLTVV.

Only a few counts were recorded for this clone. The chain employs TRBV18 and TRBJ2-5; possible D gene TRBD2, 6 bases. The CDR3 extends over 15 amino acids. Trimming shortened V by 3 bases and J by 2 bases, and 13 bases separated the two germline ends. Germline CDR1 and CDR2: KGHSH and LQKENI. DNA for the CDR3: TGTGCCAGCTCACCTGAGGCGGGGTCACAAGAGACCCAGTACTTC. Protein: CASSPEAGSQETQYF. Variable domain in full (rest from reference TRBV18 and TRBJ2-5): NAGVMQNPRHLVRRRGQEARLRCSPMKGHSHVYWYRQLPEEGLKFMVYLQKENIIDESGMPKERFSAEFPKEGPSILRIQQVVRGDSAAYFCASSPEAGSQETQYFGPGTRLLVL.

This clone has just a few counts. This chain joins TRBV5-1 and TRBJ2-1; no reliable D call. Looked up from germline, CDR1 is SGHRS and CDR2 is YFSETQ. The CDR3 runs 16 residues. With 2 bases removed from V and 3 bases from J, the gap between germline ends came to 15 bases. This CDR3 reads CASSFGTATLYNEQFF. CDR3 in DNA: TGCGCCAGCAGCTTTGGAACAGCCACCCTCTACAATGAGCAGTTCTTC.

The CDR3 bases are TGTGCCTGGGTGGCAGGCCTAACGAGGGGCTACACCTTC. Translated, it gives CAWVAGLTRGYTF. The rearrangement links TRBV30 to TRBJ1-2; D is undetermined. Germline V lookup: CDR1 GTSNPN, CDR2 SVGIG (reference sequence). The CDR3 runs to 13 residues. V was shortened by 5 bases and J by 8 bases, with 18 bases between the two germline ends.

This clone appeared a single time. The chain carries TRBV30 and TRBJ1-4, with D unclear. From germline, CDR1 is GTSNPN and CDR2 SVGIG (reference sequence). The CDR3 sequence is 13 residues long. Trimming pared 3 bases from V and 4 bases from J, leaving 9 bases between. DNA of the CDR3: TGTGCCTGGAGGAGGCAGCGTAATGAAAAACTGTTTTTT. Encoded protein: CAWRRQRNEKLFF.

The rearrangement uses TRBV7-8 and TRBJ2-2; 7 positions agree with TRBD2. This CDR3 contains 17 residues. Trimming removed 1 base from V and 3 bases from J; junction bases left unmatched: 8. Germline CDR1 is SGHVS and CDR2 is FQNEAQ. The CDR3 DNA is TGTGCCAGCAGCTTAGGGGGCCAGCGGGGTTACACCGGGGAGCTGTTTTTT. Translating gives CASSLGGQRGYTGELFF.